The 5 T cell receptor beta chains below all came from one sample that was sequenced in a study of immune characterization of retroperitoneal liposarcoma. Each CDR3 protein gets one entry after TCRdb re-called the PCR reads with MiXCR. The table records 7,000 to 8,500 distinct CDR3 sequences, just over 40% of them present only once. Sample: tumor tissue. The receptors were gathered from a male donor with retroperitoneal liposarcoma.

The rearrangement links TRBV6-1 to TRBJ1-2; D is perhaps TRBD1 (6 bases). V was shortened by 6 bases and J by 1 base, with 15 bases between the two germline ends. The CDR3 runs 15 residues. The germline CDR1 and CDR2 sequences are MNHNS and SASEGT. The CDR3 DNA is TGTGCCAGCAGGCGGGACACGAGCGTTAACTATGGCTACACCTTC. Amino acids: CASRRDTSVNYGYTF.

This clonotype is termed large. The rearrangement uses TRBV6-1 and TRBJ2-5; the match to TRBD1 covers 9 bases. There are 16 residues in the CDR3. The germline gives CDR1 MNHNS, CDR2 SASEGT. With V trimmed by 0 bases and J by 1 base, 3 bases remained unmatched. The CDR3 bases are TGTGCCAGCAGTGAAGCCCAGACAGGGGGCCAAGAGACCCAGTACTTC. It translates to CASSEAQTGGQETQYF.

CDR3 sequence reads: CASTGQGRNEQYF. The CDR3 nucleotides are TGTGCCAGCACCGGACAGGGTCGGAATGAGCAGTACTTC. The chain has TRBV12-3 or TRBV12-4 and TRBJ2-1; TRBD1 aligns across 8 bases. The J call may be in error: the DNA end matches TRBJ2-7 better. The CDR3 spans 13 residues.

J is TRBJ2-5 and V is TRBV11-2, with 9 bases fitting TRBD2. The CDR3 is made up of 17 amino acids. The trim removed 5 bases at V and 5 bases at J, leaving 15 bases unmatched. Germline CDR1 and CDR2: SGHAT and FQNNGV. Written as DNA, the CDR3 is TGTGCCAGCAGCCCTCCGGGACAGCTAGCGGGGAGGGAGACCCAGTACTTC. This sequence encodes CASSPPGQLAGRETQYF.

V and J are TRBV6-1 and TRBJ2-5; the D is unclear. The DNA end favors TRBJ2-1, so the J call may be wrong. This CDR3 has 12 residues. Germline values: CDR1 MNHNS, CDR2 SASEGT. The CDR3 sequence: CASSHDGETQFF. CDR3 in DNA: TGTGCCAGCAGTCACGATGGAGAGACCCAGTTCTTC.